The 31 T cell receptor beta chains listed next were all sequenced from one sample in a study of blood T cell repertoires in COVID-19. Generated by immunoSEQ multiplex PCR, the TCRdb table keeps only in-frame clones and is missing some. The data contain about 200,000 clones, about 80% of them singletons. The sequenced sample consisted of PBMCs or T cells enriched from blood (not recorded which). The source of these receptors is a man aged 35-49 years who had recovered from COVID-19.

The chain recombines TRBV9 with TRBJ1-1, with 7 bases identical to TRBD1. The CDR3 has 15 residues. Per the germline V gene, CDR1 is SGDLS and CDR2 is YYNGEE. V lost 4 bases and J lost 1; bases outside the gene matches: 7. The CDR3 bases are TGTGCCAGCAGCCCGACAGGGTGGGGGAACACTGAAGCTTTCTTT. Its translation is CASSPTGWGNTEAFF.

The DNA for the CDR3 is TGTGCCAGCAGGTTATTCCCGCAGGGTCAAGAGACCCAGTACTTC. As protein: CASRLFPQGQETQYF. The chain joins TRBV7-2 to TRBJ2-5, with D possibly matching TRBD1 (5 bases). The germline gives CDR1 SGHTA, CDR2 FQGNSA. The CDR3 covers 15 residues. The V gene lost 6 bases and the J gene lost 2 bases, with 16 bases spanning the gap.

The chain combines TRBV19 with TRBJ1-5; D unclear. V lost 5 bases and J lost 4, with 15 bases in between. The CDR3 totals 15 residues. CDR1 and CDR2 (germline): LNHDA, SQIVND (reference sequence). The CDR3 loop reads CASSRTADYNQPQHF. CDR3 in DNA: TGTGCCAGTAGTCGAACCGCGGACTATAATCAGCCCCAGCATTTT.

In this sample, this clone turned up once. The chain combines TRBV7-2 with TRBJ2-4; 8 bases are shared with TRBD2. After removal of 1 base from V and 6 bases from J, the junction contained 5 bases not matched to a gene. In germline, CDR1 is SGHTA, CDR2 FQGNSA. The CDR3 has 15 amino acids. The CDR3 region has the DNA TGTGCCAGCAGCTTAGGACTAGCGTTAGGAAACATTCAGTACTTC. Its protein product is CASSLGLALGNIQYF.

J is TRBJ2-7 and V is TRBV13, with D possibly TRBD2 on 6 matching bases. Trimming took off 0 bases at V and 4 bases at J, with 13 bases between the two ends. The CDR3 is 15 amino acids. The germline gives CDR1 PRHDT, CDR2 FYEKMQ (reference sequence). The CDR3 coding sequence is TGTGCCAGCAGCTTAGGAGGGTTGGGGGGTTACGAGCAGTACTTC. Translating it yields CASSLGGLGGYEQYF. The complete variable domain, with remaining parts taken from reference TRBV13 and TRBJ2-7, reads AAGVIQSPRHLIKEKRETATLKCYPIPRHDTVYWYQQGPGQDPQFLISFYEKMQSDKGSIPDRFSAQQFSDYHSELNMSSLELGDSALYFCASSLGGLGGYEQYFGPGTRLTVT.

The chain couples TRBV9 to TRBJ2-1; TRBD1 is a possible D gene (6 bases). V shed 4 bases and J shed 4 bases, with 15 bases lying between them. This CDR3 has 15 amino acids. CDR1 is SGDLS, CDR2 YYNGEE, per germline. CDR3 sequence (DNA): TGTGCCAGCAGCTCTACCTGGACAGTGTACAATGAGCAGTTCTTC. It is translated as CASSSTWTVYNEQFF.

The chain joins TRBV5-1 to TRBJ2-2; 10 bases are shared with TRBD2. The CDR3 is 16 residues long. Trimming at V came to 0 bases and at J to 7 bases, leaving 6 bases not matched to a gene. The germline CDR1 and CDR2 sequences are SGHRS and YFSETQ. CDR3 sequence: CASSLEPSGGIGELFF. DNA of the CDR3: TGCGCCAGCAGCTTGGAACCTAGCGGGGGCATCGGGGAGCTGTTTTTT.

This clone was seen a single time. V gene TRBV9 combines with J gene TRBJ2-3, with D possibly TRBD2 on 6 matching bases. Germline V gene data show CDR1 as SGDLS and CDR2 as YYNGEE. The CDR3 has 15 amino acids. V gave up 2 bases and J gave up 2 bases, with 12 bases separating them. CDR3 sequence reads: CASSVAGFNTDTQYF. The CDR3 DNA sequence: TGTGCCAGCAGCGTCGCGGGGTTCAACACAGATACGCAGTATTTT.

This clone appeared a single time. This sequence joins TRBV5-5 and TRBJ2-7, with TRBD1 matching 8 bases. The CDR3 is made up of 15 amino acids. Germline trimming cut 1 base from V and 2 bases from J; bases unmatched to any gene: 5. From germline, CDR1 is SGHKS and CDR2 YYEKEE (reference sequence). The CDR3 sequence: CASSLPPRGPYEQYF. In DNA, the CDR3 is TGTGCCAGCAGCTTGCCCCCCAGGGGGCCCTACGAGCAGTACTTC.

This clone was seen at least ten times. The chain employs TRBV19 and TRBJ1-2; tentative D call: TRBD1 (5 bases). The germline V and J ends were trimmed by 9 bases and 6 bases, with 11 bases remaining between them. The CDR3 has 11 residues. Looked up from germline, CDR1 is LNHDA and CDR2 is SQIVND (reference sequence). The CDR3 loop reads CASRTIHGYTF. The CDR3 DNA reads TGTGCCAGCCGGACAATTCATGGCTACACCTTC.

The chain combines TRBV13 with TRBJ1-1; 7 nucleotides line up with TRBD1. The CDR3 runs to 17 residues. After removal of 7 bases from V and 1 base from J, the junction contained 15 bases not matched to a gene. Germline loops: CDR1 PRHDT, CDR2 FYEKMQ (reference sequence). CDR3: CASTSRRRGQKNTEAFF. The CDR3 DNA follows: TGTGCCAGCACCTCGAGGAGGAGGGGGCAGAAGAACACTGAAGCTTTCTTT. The full variable domain, with the rest looked up from reference TRBV13 and TRBJ1-1, is AAGVIQSPRHLIKEKRETATLKCYPIPRHDTVYWYQQGPGQDPQFLISFYEKMQSDKGSIPDRFSAQQFSDYHSELNMSSLELGDSALYFCASTSRRRGQKNTEAFFGQGTRLTVV.

The V gene is TRBV6-1, the J gene TRBJ1-1, with 10 bases that match TRBD1. This CDR3 region has 15 residues. Germline-derived CDR1 and CDR2 are MNHNS and SASEGT. V lost 1 base, J lost 3 bases, and 2 bases stayed unmatched. CDR3 bases: TGTGCCAGCAGTGAAGGACAGGGGGCAGACACTGAAGCTTTCTTT. Translation: CASSEGQGADTEAFF.

The V call is TRBV5-1, the J call TRBJ1-4; 7 positions agree with TRBD1. Germline CDR1 reads SGHRS; CDR2 reads YFSETQ. The CDR3 is made up of 14 amino acids. Trimming cost V 4 bases and J 3 bases; bases outside gene matches: 3. The CDR3 loop reads CASSQTGSNEKLFF. The CDR3 nucleotides read TGCGCCAGCAGCCAGACAGGGTCTAATGAAAAACTGTTTTTT.

V gene TRBV14 combines with J gene TRBJ2-3; D remains ambiguous. The CDR3 runs to 14 residues. The V end was cut by 2 bases, the J end by 6 bases, with 12 bases between. The germline V gene encodes CDR1 SGHDN and CDR2 FVKESK. CDR3 DNA: TGTGCCAGCAGCCAACGAAAACGGTTCGATACGCAGTATTTT. Residues: CASSQRKRFDTQYF. Using reference TRBV14 and TRBJ2-3 for the parts outside the CDR3, the full variable domain is EAGVTQFPSHSVIEKGQTVTLRCDPISGHDNLYWYRRVMGKEIKFLLHFVKESKQDESGMPNNRFLAERTGGTYSTLKVQPAELEDSGVYFCASSQRKRFDTQYFGPGTRLTVL.

The chain employs TRBV28 and TRBJ2-7; TRBD2 might be the D (5 bases). This CDR3 has 13 amino acids. Between the trimmed V and J ends, which lost 7 bases and 6 bases, there was a span of 16 bases. CDR1 and CDR2 from the germline V gene are MDHEN and SYDVKM. The CDR3 nucleotides are TGTGCCAGCATCAACGGGGAACCTGGCGAGCAGTACTTC. Encoded protein: CASINGEPGEQYF.

The chain is built from TRBV5-8 and TRBJ2-3; D is perhaps TRBD1 (6 bases). Trimming shortened V by 0 bases and J by 5 bases, and 16 bases separated the two germline ends. The CDR3 consists of 16 residues. CDR1 is SGHTS and CDR2 is YDEGEE in the germline V gene. The CDR3 sequence: CASSLVRGSPVDTQYF. DNA for the CDR3: TGTGCCAGCAGCTTGGTAAGGGGGTCGCCAGTAGATACGCAGTATTTT.

This clone was seen more than once but under ten times. V is TRBV5-1 and J is TRBJ2-1; no firm D call. CDR3 length: 14 amino acids. Germline loops: CDR1 SGHRS, CDR2 YFSETQ. Trimming pared 0 bases from V and 10 bases from J, leaving 14 bases between. The CDR3 loop reads CASSLAQSLDEQFF. CDR3 DNA: TGCGCCAGCAGCTTGGCACAGAGCCTCGACGAGCAGTTCTTC.

A word on this clone: A read error may account for a junction end that differs from germline. The V and J genes are TRBV30 and TRBJ1-3, with D tentatively TRBD1 (5 bases). The CDR3 totals 16 residues. Per germline, CDR1 GTSNPN and CDR2 SVGIG (reference sequence). For the CDR3, the DNA is TGTGCCCGGAGAGCTTGGGGGGGAACGGCTGGAAACACCATATATTTT. The encoded protein is CARRAWGGTAGNTIYF.

This chain joins TRBV5-4 and TRBJ1-1, with D uncertain. V was clipped by 2 bases and J by 4 bases, with 18 bases between them. Germline loops: CDR1 SGHNT, CDR2 YYREEE (reference sequence). The CDR3 sequence is 16 residues long. CDR3 protein: CASSLSRPRVGTEAFF. As DNA, the CDR3 is TGTGCCAGCAGCTTATCCCGGCCCCGGGTGGGCACTGAAGCTTTCTTT.

DNA for the CDR3: TGTGCCAGCAGCCGCCAAGGGCAGGGGAGTTCACCCCTCCACTTT. Its translation: CASSRQGQGSSPLHF. This chain joins TRBV3-1 (or the pseudogene TRBV3-2) and TRBJ1-6, with a possible D match to TRBD1 (6 bases). This CDR3 region has 15 residues. Germline V gene lookup returns CDR1 LGHDT and CDR2 YNNKEL (reference sequence). The V end was cut by 4 bases, the J end by 9 bases, with 16 bases between.

Comment on this clone: This same CDR3 is encoded by further DNA sequences in the sample. The V gene is TRBV11-2, the J gene TRBJ2-5; the match to TRBD1 covers 9 bases. Germline V CDR1 and CDR2: SGHAT, FQNNGV. The CDR3 has 13 amino acids. J was trimmed by 5 bases and V by 5 bases; bases with no gene match: 3. CDR3 coding DNA: TGTGCCAGCAGCCGCGGACAGGGGGAGACCCAGTACTTC. This gives the protein CASSRGQGETQYF.

The chain recombines TRBV5-6 with TRBJ1-2; 7 bases are shared with TRBD1. This CDR3 contains 13 residues. Germline CDR1 SGHDT, CDR2 YYEEEE. J gave up 8 bases and V 1 base, and 5 bases lay outside the gene matches. CDR3 sequence reads: CASSLTGAGGYTF. The CDR3 coding sequence is TGTGCCAGCAGCTTGACAGGGGCAGGCGGCTACACCTTC.

The rearrangement links TRBV4-1 to TRBJ1-2; weak D call: TRBD1 (6 bases). This CDR3 comprises 14 residues. The germline gives CDR1 MGHRA, CDR2 YSYEKL. Trimming shortened V by 3 bases and J by 4 bases, and 12 bases separated the two germline ends. CDR3 bases: TGCGCCAGCAGCCACCCCGACAGGACCTATGGCTACACCTTC. Residues: CASSHPDRTYGYTF.

CDR3 nucleotides: TGTGCCAGCAGCTTAGGCAGTGTAAGGTTTAGTAGACAATCTGAGCAGTTCTTC. It encodes CASSLGSVRFSRQSEQFF. V and J are TRBV7-9 and TRBJ2-1; D ambiguous. V shed 1 base and J shed 9 bases, with 25 bases lying between them. The CDR3 has 18 amino acids. Germline assignment: CDR1 SEHNR and CDR2 FQNEAQ (reference sequence).

The table lists this clone with a count of one. V usage is TRBV7-9 and J usage is TRBJ2-7; 7 nucleotides match TRBD1. With V trimmed by 1 base and J by 1 base, 7 bases remained unmatched. This CDR3 region has 16 residues. From germline, CDR1 is SEHNR and CDR2 FQNEAQ (reference sequence). The CDR3 loop is CASSLEPGQISYEQYF. CDR3 in DNA: TGTGCCAGCAGCTTAGAGCCGGGACAGATATCCTACGAGCAGTACTTC.

The V call is TRBV6-5, the J call TRBJ1-2, with 9 bases lining up with TRBD1. With 5 bases clipped from V and 4 bases from J, the junction kept 5 bases outside the gene matches. Per the germline V gene, CDR1 is MNHEY and CDR2 is SVGAGI. The CDR3 runs to 14 residues. DNA of the CDR3: TGTGCCAGCAGTCCAGACAGGGGGGCCTATGGCTACACCTTC. Translating it yields CASSPDRGAYGYTF.

The rearrangement uses TRBV7-2 and TRBJ2-3; a weak D match, TRBD2 (7 bases). CDR1 SGHTA and CDR2 FQGNSA come from the germline V gene. The CDR3 runs to 16 residues. Between the trimmed V and J ends, which lost 6 bases and 4 bases, there was a span of 20 bases. DNA of the CDR3: TGTGCCAGCAGACCCCGTGGGGGGGCAGGGGCAGATACGCAGTATTTT. Protein product: CASRPRGGAGADTQYF.

The J gene is TRBJ1-2, the V gene TRBV7-9; D may be TRBD1 (6 bases). Germline V gene lookup returns CDR1 SEHNR and CDR2 FQNEAQ (reference sequence). V was pared by 3 bases and J by 7 bases, with 12 bases between. The CDR3 sequence is 13 residues long. CDR3 loop: CASSFAGDRGYTF. DNA of the CDR3: TGTGCCAGCAGCTTTGCAGGGGACCGTGGCTACACCTTC.

The chain links TRBV6-5 to TRBJ1-1; D remains ambiguous. This CDR3 is built from 13 residues. The germline V gene has CDR1 MNHEY and CDR2 SVGAGI. V gave up 2 bases and J gave up 1 base, with 5 bases separating them. The CDR3 nucleotides read TGTGCCAGCAGTTACGGGCAGAACACTGAAGCTTTCTTT. Its translation is CASSYGQNTEAFF.

The V gene is TRBV19, the J gene TRBJ1-2; tentative D call: TRBD1 (6 bases). Between the trimmed V and J ends, which lost 6 bases and 3 bases, there was a span of 17 bases. The CDR3 sequence is 15 residues long. Germline values: CDR1 LNHDA, CDR2 SQIVND (reference sequence). Written as DNA, the CDR3 is TGTGCCAGTAGCACCACTACAGGGTGGCACTATGGCTACACCTTC. It is translated as CASSTTTGWHYGYTF.

The DNA of the CDR3 is TGCGCCAGCAGCCCTGGAGCGGGGGGGCCGAATGAGCAGTTCTTC. This translates into CASSPGAGGPNEQFF. This chain links TRBV5-1 with TRBJ2-1; 10 positions match TRBD2. V was pared by 4 bases and J by 7 bases, with 8 bases of the junction left unmatched. The CDR3 runs 15 residues. Germline CDR1 reads SGHRS; CDR2 reads YFSETQ.